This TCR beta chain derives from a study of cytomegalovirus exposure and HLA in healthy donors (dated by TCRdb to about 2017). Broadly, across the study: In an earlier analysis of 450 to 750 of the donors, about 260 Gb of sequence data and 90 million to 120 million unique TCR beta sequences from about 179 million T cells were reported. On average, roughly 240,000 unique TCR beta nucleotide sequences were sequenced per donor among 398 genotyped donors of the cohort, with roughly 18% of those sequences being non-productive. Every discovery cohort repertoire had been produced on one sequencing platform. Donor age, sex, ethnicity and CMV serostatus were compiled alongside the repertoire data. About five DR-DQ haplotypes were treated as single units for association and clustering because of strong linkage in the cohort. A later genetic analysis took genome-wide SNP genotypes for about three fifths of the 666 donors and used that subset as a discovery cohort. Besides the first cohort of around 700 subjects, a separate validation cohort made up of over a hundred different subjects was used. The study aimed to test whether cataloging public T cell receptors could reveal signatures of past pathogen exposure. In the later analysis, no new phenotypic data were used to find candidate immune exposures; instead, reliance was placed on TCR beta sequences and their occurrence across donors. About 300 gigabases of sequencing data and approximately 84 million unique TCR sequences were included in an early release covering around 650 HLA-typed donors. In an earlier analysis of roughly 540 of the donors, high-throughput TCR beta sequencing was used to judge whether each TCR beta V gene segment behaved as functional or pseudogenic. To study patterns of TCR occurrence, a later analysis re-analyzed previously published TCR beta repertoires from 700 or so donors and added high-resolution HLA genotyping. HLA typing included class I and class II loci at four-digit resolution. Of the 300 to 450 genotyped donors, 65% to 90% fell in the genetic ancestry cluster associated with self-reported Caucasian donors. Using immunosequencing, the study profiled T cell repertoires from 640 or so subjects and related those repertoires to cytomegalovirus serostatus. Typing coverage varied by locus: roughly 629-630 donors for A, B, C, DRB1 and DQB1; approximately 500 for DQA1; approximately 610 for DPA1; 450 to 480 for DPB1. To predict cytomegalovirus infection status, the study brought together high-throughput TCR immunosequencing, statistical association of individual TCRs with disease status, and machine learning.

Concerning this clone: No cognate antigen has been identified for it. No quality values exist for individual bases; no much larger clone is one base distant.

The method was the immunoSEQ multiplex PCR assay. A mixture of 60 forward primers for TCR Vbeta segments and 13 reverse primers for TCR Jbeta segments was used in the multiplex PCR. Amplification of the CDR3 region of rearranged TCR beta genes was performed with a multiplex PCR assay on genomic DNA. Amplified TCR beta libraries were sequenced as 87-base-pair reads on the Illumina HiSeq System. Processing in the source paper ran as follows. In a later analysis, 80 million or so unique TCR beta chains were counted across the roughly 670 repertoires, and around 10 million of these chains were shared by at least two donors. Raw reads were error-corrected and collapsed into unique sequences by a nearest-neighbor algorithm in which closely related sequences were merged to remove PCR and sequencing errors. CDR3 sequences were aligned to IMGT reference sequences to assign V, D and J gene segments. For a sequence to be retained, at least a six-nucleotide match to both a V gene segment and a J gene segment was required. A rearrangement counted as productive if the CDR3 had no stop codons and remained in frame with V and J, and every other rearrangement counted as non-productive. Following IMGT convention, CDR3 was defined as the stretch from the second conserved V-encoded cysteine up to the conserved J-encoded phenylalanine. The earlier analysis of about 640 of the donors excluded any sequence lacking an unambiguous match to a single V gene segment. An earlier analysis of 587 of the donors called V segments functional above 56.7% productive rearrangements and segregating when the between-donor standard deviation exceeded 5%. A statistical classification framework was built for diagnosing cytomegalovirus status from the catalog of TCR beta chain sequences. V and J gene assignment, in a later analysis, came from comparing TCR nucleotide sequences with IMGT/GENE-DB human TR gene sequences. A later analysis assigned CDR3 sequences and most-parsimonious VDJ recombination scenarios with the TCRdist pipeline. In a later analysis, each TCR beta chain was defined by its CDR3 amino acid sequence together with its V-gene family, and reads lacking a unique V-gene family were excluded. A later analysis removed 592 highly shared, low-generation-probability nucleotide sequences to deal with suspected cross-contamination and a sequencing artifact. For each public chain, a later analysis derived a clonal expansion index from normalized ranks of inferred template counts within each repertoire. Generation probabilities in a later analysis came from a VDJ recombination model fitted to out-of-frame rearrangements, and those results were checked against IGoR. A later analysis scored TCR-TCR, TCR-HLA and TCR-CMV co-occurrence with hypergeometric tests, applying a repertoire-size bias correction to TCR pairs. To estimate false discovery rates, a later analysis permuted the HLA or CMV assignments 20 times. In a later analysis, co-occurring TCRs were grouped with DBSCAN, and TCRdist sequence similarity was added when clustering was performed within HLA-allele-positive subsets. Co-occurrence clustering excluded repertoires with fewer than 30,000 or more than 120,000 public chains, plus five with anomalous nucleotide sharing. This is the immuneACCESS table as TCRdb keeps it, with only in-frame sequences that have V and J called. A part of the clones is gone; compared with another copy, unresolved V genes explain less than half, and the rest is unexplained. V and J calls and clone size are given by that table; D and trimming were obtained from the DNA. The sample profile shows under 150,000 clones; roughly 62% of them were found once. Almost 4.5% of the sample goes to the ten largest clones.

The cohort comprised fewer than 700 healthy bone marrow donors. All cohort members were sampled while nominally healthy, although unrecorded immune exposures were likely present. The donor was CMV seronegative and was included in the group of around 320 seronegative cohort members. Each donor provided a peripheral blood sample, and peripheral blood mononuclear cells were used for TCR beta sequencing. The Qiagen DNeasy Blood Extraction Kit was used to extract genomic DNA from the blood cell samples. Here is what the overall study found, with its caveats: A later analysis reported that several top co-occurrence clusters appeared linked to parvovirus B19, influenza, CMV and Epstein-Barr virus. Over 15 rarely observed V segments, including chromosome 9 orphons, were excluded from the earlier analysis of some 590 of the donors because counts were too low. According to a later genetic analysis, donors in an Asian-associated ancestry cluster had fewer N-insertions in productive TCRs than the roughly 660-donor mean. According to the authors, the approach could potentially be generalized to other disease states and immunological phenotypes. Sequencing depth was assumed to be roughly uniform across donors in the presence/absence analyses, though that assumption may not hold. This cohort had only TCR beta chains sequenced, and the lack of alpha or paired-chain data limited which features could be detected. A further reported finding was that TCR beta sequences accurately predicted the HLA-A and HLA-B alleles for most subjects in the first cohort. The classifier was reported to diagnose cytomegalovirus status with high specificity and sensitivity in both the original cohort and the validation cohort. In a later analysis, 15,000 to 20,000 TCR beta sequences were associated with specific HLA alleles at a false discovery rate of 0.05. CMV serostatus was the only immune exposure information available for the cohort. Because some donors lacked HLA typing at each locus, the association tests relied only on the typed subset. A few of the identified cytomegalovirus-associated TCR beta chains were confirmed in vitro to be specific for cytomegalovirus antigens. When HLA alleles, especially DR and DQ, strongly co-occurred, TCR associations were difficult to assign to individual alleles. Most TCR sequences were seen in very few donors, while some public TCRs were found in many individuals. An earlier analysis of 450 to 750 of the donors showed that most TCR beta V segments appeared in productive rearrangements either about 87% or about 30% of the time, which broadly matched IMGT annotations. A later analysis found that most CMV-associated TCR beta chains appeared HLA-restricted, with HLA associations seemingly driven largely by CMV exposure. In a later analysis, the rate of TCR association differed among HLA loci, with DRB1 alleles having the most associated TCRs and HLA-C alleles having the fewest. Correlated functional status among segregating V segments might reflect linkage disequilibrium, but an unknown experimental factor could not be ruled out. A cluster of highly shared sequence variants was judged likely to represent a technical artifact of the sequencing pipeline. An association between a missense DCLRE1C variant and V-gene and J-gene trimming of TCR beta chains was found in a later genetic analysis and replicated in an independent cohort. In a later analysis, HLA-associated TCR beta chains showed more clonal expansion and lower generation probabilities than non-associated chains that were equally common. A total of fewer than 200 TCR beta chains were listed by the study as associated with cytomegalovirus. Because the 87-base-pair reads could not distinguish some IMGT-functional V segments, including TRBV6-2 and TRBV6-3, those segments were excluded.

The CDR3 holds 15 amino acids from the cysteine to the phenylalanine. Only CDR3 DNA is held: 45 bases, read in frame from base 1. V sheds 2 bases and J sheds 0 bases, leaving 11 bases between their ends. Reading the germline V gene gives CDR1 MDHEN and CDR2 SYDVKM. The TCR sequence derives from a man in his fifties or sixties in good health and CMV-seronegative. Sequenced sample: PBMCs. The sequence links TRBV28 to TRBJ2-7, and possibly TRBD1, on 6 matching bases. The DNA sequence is TGTGCCAGCAGTTTAGGGGGCCAGGGCTCCTACGAGCAGTACTTC. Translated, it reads CASSLGGQGSYEQYF.